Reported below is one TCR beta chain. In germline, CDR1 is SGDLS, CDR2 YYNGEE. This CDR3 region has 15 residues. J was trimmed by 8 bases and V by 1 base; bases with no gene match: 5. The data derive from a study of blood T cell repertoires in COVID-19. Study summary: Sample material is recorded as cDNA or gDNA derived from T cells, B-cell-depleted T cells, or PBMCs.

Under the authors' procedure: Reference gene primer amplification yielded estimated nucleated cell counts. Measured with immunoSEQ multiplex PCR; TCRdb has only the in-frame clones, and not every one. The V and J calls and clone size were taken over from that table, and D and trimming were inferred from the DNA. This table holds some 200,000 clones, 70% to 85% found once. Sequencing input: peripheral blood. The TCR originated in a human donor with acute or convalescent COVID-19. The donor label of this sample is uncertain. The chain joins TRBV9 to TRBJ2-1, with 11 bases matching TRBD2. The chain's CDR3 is CASSVLAGGMDEQFF. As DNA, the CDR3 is TGTGCCAGCAGCGTACTAGCGGGAGGTATGGATGAGCAGTTCTTC.